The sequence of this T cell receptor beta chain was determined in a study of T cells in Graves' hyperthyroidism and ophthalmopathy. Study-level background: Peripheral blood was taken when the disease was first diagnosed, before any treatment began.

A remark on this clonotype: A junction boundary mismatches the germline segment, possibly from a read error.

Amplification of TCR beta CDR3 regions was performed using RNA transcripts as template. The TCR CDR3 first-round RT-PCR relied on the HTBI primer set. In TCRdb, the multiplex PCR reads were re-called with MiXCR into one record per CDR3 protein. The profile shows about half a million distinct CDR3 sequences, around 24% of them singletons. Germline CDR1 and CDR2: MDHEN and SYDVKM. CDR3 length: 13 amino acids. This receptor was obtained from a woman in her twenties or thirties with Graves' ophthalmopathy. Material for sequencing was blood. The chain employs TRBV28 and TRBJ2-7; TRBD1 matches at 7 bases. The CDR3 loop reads CASSQIGGDDQYF. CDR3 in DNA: TGTGCCAGCAGCCAAATAGGGGGCGACGATCAGTACTTC. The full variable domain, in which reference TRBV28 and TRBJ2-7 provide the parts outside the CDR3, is DVKVTQSSRYLVKRTGEKVFLECVQDMDHENMFWYRQDPGLGLRLIYFSYDVKMKEKGDIPEGYSVSREKKERFSLILESASTNQTSMYLCASSQIGGDDQYFGPGTRLTVT.